A selection of T cell receptor beta chains follows, all from one sample in a study of T-cell reconstitution after alpha-beta-depleted transplantation in children. MiXCR was run by TCRdb on the PCR reads, yielding one entry per CDR3 protein. The table has about 8,400 distinct CDR3 sequences, roughly 15% seen once. The sample was PBMCs, mostly from graft donor cells, taken 60 days after TCRalphabeta/CD19-depleted stem cell transplant. The receptor set was obtained from a girl in the first two years of life who had a stem cell transplant for combined immunodeficiency, so the T cells may come from the graft donor. Both conserved end residues are part of each CDR3. The order of the fields is D gene, J gene, V gene, CDR3 protein. The D gene is left open where the match is weak.

d_gene: .; j_gene: TRBJ1-1; v_gene: TRBV4-3; CDR3aa: CASSKRWTVNTEAFF
d_gene: TRBD2; j_gene: TRBJ2-3; v_gene: TRBV7-9; CDR3aa: CASSFEAGGPGIAQYF
d_gene: .; j_gene: TRBJ2-7; v_gene: TRBV18; CDR3aa: CASSPRAIYEQYF
d_gene: TRBD2; j_gene: TRBJ2-7; v_gene: TRBV9; CDR3aa: CASSVEELAGEQYF
d_gene: .; j_gene: TRBJ2-5; v_gene: TRBV18; CDR3aa: CASSPRTAQYQETQYF
d_gene: TRBD1; j_gene: TRBJ2-5; v_gene: TRBV11-2; CDR3aa: CASSTRTGDLETQYF
d_gene: .; j_gene: TRBJ2-7; v_gene: TRBV6-5; CDR3aa: CASRHRRDEQYF
d_gene: .; j_gene: TRBJ2-5; v_gene: TRBV6-5; CDR3aa: CASRKQGTQTQYF
d_gene: .; j_gene: TRBJ2-3; v_gene: TRBV6-1; CDR3aa: CASSETATDPDTQYF
d_gene: .; j_gene: TRBJ2-7; v_gene: TRBV6-2/TRBV6-3; CDR3aa: CASSPNIGEQYF
d_gene: TRBD2; j_gene: TRBJ2-3; v_gene: TRBV4-2; CDR3aa: CASSPTSGATDTQYF
d_gene: .; j_gene: TRBJ2-5; v_gene: TRBV11-1; CDR3aa: CASSSLAKQETQYF
d_gene: .; j_gene: TRBJ2-7; v_gene: TRBV7-2; CDR3aa: CASSSPDYSSYEQYF
d_gene: .; j_gene: TRBJ2-1; v_gene: TRBV24-1; CDR3aa: CATSDLDNEQFF
d_gene: TRBD1; j_gene: TRBJ2-5; v_gene: TRBV6-6; CDR3aa: CASSYSTGTGETQYF
d_gene: TRBD2; j_gene: TRBJ2-1; v_gene: TRBV12-3/TRBV12-4; CDR3aa: CASSTQYGTSGRSNEQFF
d_gene: TRBD2; j_gene: TRBJ2-3; v_gene: TRBV6-5; CDR3aa: CASSYSSFRSGRMPDTQYF
d_gene: TRBD2; j_gene: TRBJ2-5; v_gene: TRBV12-3/TRBV12-4; CDR3aa: CASSWAGAQETQYF
d_gene: .; j_gene: TRBJ2-3; v_gene: TRBV7-2; CDR3aa: CASSLLSSSDTQYF
d_gene: .; j_gene: TRBJ1-2; v_gene: TRBV20-1; CDR3aa: CSALGHLANYGYTF
d_gene: TRBD2; j_gene: TRBJ2-1; v_gene: TRBV27; CDR3aa: CASSLLGREGYNEQFF
d_gene: .; j_gene: TRBJ2-5; v_gene: TRBV4-1; CDR3aa: CASSQEQFSQETQYF
d_gene: .; j_gene: TRBJ2-7; v_gene: TRBV3-1; CDR3aa: CASSQDWATVREQYF
d_gene: .; j_gene: TRBJ2-1; v_gene: TRBV5-4; CDR3aa: CASSLSARVNEQFF
d_gene: .; j_gene: TRBJ2-5; v_gene: TRBV5-1; CDR3aa: CASSQAGPSETQYF
d_gene: TRBD1; j_gene: TRBJ1-1; v_gene: TRBV20-1; CDR3aa: CSALGQGEGEAFF
d_gene: .; j_gene: TRBJ2-7; v_gene: TRBV11-1; CDR3aa: CASSDGGTDEQYF
d_gene: .; j_gene: TRBJ2-4; v_gene: TRBV4-2; CDR3aa: CASSQDSRNIQYF
d_gene: .; j_gene: TRBJ1-5; v_gene: TRBV10-3; CDR3aa: CAISDRQGNQPQHF
d_gene: .; j_gene: TRBJ2-2; v_gene: TRBV27; CDR3aa: CASSLRGTNTGELFF
d_gene: .; j_gene: TRBJ2-7; v_gene: TRBV12-3/TRBV12-4; CDR3aa: CASSLALLGEQYF
d_gene: .; j_gene: TRBJ2-1; v_gene: TRBV5-4; CDR3aa: CASGLGSSSEQFF
d_gene: .; j_gene: TRBJ2-1; v_gene: TRBV10-3; CDR3aa: CAISVLSNYNEQFF
d_gene: TRBD2; j_gene: TRBJ2-3; v_gene: TRBV4-3; CDR3aa: CASSPGGFRTDTQYF
d_gene: .; j_gene: TRBJ2-7; v_gene: TRBV5-6; CDR3aa: CASTLWSGIAYEQYF
d_gene: .; j_gene: TRBJ2-5; v_gene: TRBV20-1; CDR3aa: CSAIPEETQYF
d_gene: .; j_gene: TRBJ2-1; v_gene: TRBV19; CDR3aa: CASSIVSHREQFF
d_gene: .; j_gene: TRBJ1-2; v_gene: TRBV30; CDR3aa: CAWSVLRGGGYTF
d_gene: TRBD2; j_gene: TRBJ2-7; v_gene: TRBV30; CDR3aa: CAWSVGGGPYEQYF
d_gene: .; j_gene: TRBJ2-7; v_gene: TRBV9; CDR3aa: CASSVDPTSHEQYF
d_gene: .; j_gene: TRBJ2-6; v_gene: TRBV29-1; CDR3aa: CSDRNSSGANVLTF
d_gene: TRBD1; j_gene: TRBJ2-7; v_gene: TRBV6-2/TRBV6-3; CDR3aa: CASRSRDSEQYF
d_gene: .; j_gene: TRBJ1-2; v_gene: TRBV12-3/TRBV12-4; CDR3aa: CASTGTGSGYTF
d_gene: .; j_gene: TRBJ2-5; v_gene: TRBV4-2; CDR3aa: CASSQEPIGSLGETQYF
d_gene: TRBD1; j_gene: TRBJ2-3; v_gene: TRBV6-1; CDR3aa: CASGQGEGDTQYF
d_gene: .; j_gene: TRBJ2-3; v_gene: TRBV12-3/TRBV12-4; CDR3aa: CASSLVGRLDTQYF
d_gene: .; j_gene: TRBJ1-1; v_gene: TRBV18; CDR3aa: CASWGGQIEAFF
d_gene: TRBD2; j_gene: TRBJ2-2; v_gene: TRBV11-2; CDR3aa: CASSLRAGGQNTGELFF
d_gene: .; j_gene: TRBJ1-4; v_gene: TRBV12-3/TRBV12-4; CDR3aa: CASSFWDSEKLFF
d_gene: TRBD2; j_gene: TRBJ2-7; v_gene: TRBV12-5; CDR3aa: CASGTGTSGRHEQYF
d_gene: .; j_gene: TRBJ1-2; v_gene: TRBV7-2; CDR3aa: CASSSRGYGYTF
d_gene: .; j_gene: TRBJ2-7; v_gene: TRBV20-1; CDR3aa: CSARSGRGHPYF